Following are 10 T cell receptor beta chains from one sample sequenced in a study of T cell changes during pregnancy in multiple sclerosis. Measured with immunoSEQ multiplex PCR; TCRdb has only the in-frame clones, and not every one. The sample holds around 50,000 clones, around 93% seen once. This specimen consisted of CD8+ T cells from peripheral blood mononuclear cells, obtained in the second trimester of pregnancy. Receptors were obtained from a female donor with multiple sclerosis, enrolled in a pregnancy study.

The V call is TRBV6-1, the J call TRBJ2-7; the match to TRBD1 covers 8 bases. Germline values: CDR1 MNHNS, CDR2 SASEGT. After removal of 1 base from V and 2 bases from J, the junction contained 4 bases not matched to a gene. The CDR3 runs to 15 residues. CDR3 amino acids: CASSEEVDRAYEQYF. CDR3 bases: TGTGCCAGCAGTGAAGAAGTGGACAGGGCCTACGAGCAGTACTTC.

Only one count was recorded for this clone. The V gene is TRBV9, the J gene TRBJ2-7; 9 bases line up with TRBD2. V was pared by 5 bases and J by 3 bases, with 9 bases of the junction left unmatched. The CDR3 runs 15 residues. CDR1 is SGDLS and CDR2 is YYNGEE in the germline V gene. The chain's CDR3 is CASSLSGSEVYEQYF. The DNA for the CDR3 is TGTGCCAGCAGTCTTAGCGGGAGTGAGGTCTACGAGCAGTACTTC.

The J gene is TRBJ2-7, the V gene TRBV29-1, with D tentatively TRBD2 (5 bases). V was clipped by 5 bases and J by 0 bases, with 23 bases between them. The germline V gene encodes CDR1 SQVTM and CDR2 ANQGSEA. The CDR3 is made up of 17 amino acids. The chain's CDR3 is CSVYKASLTQSSYEQYF. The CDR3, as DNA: TGCAGCGTTTACAAGGCTAGCCTGACCCAGAGCTCCTACGAGCAGTACTTC.

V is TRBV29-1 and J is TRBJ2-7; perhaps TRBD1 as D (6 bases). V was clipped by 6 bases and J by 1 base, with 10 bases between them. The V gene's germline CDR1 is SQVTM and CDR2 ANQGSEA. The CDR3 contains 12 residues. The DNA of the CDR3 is TGCAGCGTAGGACAGCCTTCCTACGAGCAGTACTTC. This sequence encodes CSVGQPSYEQYF.

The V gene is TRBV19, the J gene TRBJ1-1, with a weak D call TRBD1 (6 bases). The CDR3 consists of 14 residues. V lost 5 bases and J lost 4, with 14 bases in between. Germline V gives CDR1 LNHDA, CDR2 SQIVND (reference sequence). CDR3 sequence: CASSFEDSVTEAFF. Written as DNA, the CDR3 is TGTGCCAGTAGTTTCGAGGACAGCGTCACTGAAGCTTTCTTT.

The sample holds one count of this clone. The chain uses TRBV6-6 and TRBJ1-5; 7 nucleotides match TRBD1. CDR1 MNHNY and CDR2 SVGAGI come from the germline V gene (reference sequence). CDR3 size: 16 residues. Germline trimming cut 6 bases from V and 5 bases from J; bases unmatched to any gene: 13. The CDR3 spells CASSQITDDRDQPQHF. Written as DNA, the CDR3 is TGTGCCAGCAGCCAGATTACCGATGACAGGGATCAGCCCCAGCATTTT.

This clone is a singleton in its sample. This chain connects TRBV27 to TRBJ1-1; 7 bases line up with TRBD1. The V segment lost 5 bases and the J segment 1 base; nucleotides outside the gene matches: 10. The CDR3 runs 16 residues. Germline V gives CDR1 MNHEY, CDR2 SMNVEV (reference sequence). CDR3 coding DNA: TGTGCCAGCAGTCCCCCTGACAGGGTAACGAACACTGAAGCTTTCTTT. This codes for CASSPPDRVTNTEAFF.

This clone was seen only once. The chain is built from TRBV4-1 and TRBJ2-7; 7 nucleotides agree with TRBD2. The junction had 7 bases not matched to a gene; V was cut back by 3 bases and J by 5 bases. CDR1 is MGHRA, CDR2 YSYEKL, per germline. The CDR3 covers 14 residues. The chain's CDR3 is CASSQEAGSNEQYF. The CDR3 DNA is TGCGCCAGCAGCCAGGAAGCGGGGAGCAACGAGCAGTACTTC.

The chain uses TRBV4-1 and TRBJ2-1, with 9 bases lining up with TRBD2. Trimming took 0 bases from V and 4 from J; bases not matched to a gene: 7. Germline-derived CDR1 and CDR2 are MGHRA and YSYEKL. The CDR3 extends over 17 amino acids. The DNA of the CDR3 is TGCGCCAGCAGCCAAGATGAAAGGACTAGCGTTTACAATGAGCAGTTCTTC. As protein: CASSQDERTSVYNEQFF.

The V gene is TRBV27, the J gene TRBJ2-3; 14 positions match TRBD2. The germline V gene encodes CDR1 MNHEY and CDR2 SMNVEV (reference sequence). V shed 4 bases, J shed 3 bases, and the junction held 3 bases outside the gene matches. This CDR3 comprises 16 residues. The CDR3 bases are TGTGCCAGCAGTTCAGGGACTAGCGGGGGAACAGATACGCAGTATTTT. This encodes CASSSGTSGGTDTQYF.